This T cell receptor (beta chain) was found in a study of control samples from healthy donors and cancer patients. Some clones are missing from TCRdb's copy, which holds only in-frame ones; the method was immunoSEQ multiplex PCR. Among around 20,000 clones listed, roughly 80% were seen once. Germline CDR1 SNHLY, CDR2 FYNNEI. This CDR3 contains 14 residues. V trimming: 6 bases; J trimming: 5 bases; junction bases outside the gene matches: 8. Specimen: PBMCs. The clonotype originates from a man aged 80 or over with head and neck cancer. The chain joins TRBV2 to TRBJ1-2; TRBD1 agrees at 8 bases. The CDR3 sequence is CASRTGQGWYGYTF. In DNA form, the CDR3 reads TGTGCCAGCAGGACCGGACAGGGTTGGTATGGCTACACCTTC.